Below are 9 T cell receptor beta chains sequenced from a single sample in a study of blood T cell repertoires in COVID-19. Profiling relied on immunoSEQ multiplex PCR, and the TCRdb table lists in-frame clones only, not all of them. The sample consists of roughly 300,000 clones, approximately 83% of them appearing once. The sequenced sample was peripheral blood. All receptors come from a woman aged 45-60 years who had recovered from COVID-19.

The table lists this clone with a few counts. This rearrangement joins TRBV4-3 to TRBJ2-3; D might be TRBD2 (6 bases). The V end was cut by 3 bases, the J end by 2 bases, with 12 bases between. Germline lookup yields CDR1 LGHNA and CDR2 YSLEER. The CDR3 runs to 15 residues. The CDR3 nucleotides read TGCGCCAGCAGCCAGGGGACTGGACTCACAGATACGCAGTATTTT. This translates into CASSQGTGLTDTQYF.

This clone has only a few counts. CDR3 region: CASSSPGQGIIYEQYF. Here the CDR3 DNA reads TGTGCCAGCAGTTCCCCGGGACAGGGGATTATTTACGAGCAGTACTTC. The rearrangement uses TRBV6-2 or TRBV6-3 and TRBJ2-7, with 10 bases identical to TRBD1. Losses at the gene ends were 4 bases for V and 4 bases for J; bases not matched to a gene: 10. There are 16 residues in the CDR3. Germline values: CDR1 MNHEY, CDR2 SVGEGT.

This sequence joins TRBV28 and TRBJ2-2, with 9 bases fitting TRBD2. From germline, CDR1 is MDHEN and CDR2 SYDVKM. The CDR3 runs 16 residues. V lost 5 bases, J lost 1 base, and 5 bases stayed unmatched. CDR3 DNA sequence: TGTGCCAGCAGTGATGGCGGGAGGGTGAACACCGGGGAGCTGTTTTTT. Protein product: CASSDGGRVNTGELFF. Using reference TRBV28 and TRBJ2-2 for the parts outside the CDR3, the full variable domain is DVKVTQSSRYLVKRTGEKVFLECVQDMDHENMFWYRQDPGLGLRLIYFSYDVKMKEKGDIPEGYSVSREKKERFSLILESASTNQTSMYLCASSDGGRVNTGELFFGEGSRLTVL.

The rearrangement joins TRBV3-1 (or the pseudogene TRBV3-2) to TRBJ1-1, with D tentatively TRBD1 (6 bases). The CDR3 contains 14 residues. CDR1 LGHDT and CDR2 YNNKEL come from the germline V gene (reference sequence). Trimming took off 4 bases at V and 6 bases at J, with 15 bases between the two ends. This chain's CDR3 is CASSRFRGSSEAFF. CDR3 in DNA: TGTGCCAGCAGCCGGTTCAGGGGCAGTTCTGAAGCTTTCTTT.

V gene TRBV14 combines with J gene TRBJ2-5; D is uncertain. Per the germline V gene, CDR1 is SGHDN and CDR2 is FVKESK. V lost 0 bases, J lost 5 bases, and 10 bases lay in between. The CDR3 is 14 amino acids. CDR3 sequence reads: CASSQDGPGETQYF. For the CDR3, the DNA is TGTGCCAGCAGCCAAGATGGGCCTGGGGAGACCCAGTACTTC.

J is TRBJ2-7 and V is TRBV29-1; maybe TRBD1 (6 bases). The CDR3 is 12 amino acids. CDR1 is SQVTM, CDR2 ANQGSEA, per germline. Trimming shortened V by 3 bases and J by 8 bases, and 14 bases separated the two germline ends. The CDR3 nucleotides are TGCAGCGTTGACTCCCTGACAGGCCAGCAGTACTTC. Translating gives CSVDSLTGQQYF.

The DNA for the CDR3 is TGTGCCAGCAGCTCTAGCGGGAGTGATACGCAGTATTTT. Protein product: CASSSSGSDTQYF. The chain joins TRBV7-3 to TRBJ2-3, with TRBD2 identical over 10 bases. The trim removed 4 bases at V and 6 bases at J, leaving 1 base unmatched. CDR1 SGHTA and CDR2 FQGTGA come from the germline V gene. The length of the CDR3 is 13 residues.

The chain links TRBV7-2 to TRBJ2-7, with no clear D. Deletions cut 5 bases from V and 1 base from J, with 12 bases between. The CDR3 loop spans 14 amino acids. CDR1 and CDR2 from the germline V gene are SGHTA and FQGNSA. The CDR3 sequence is CASSRGPLSYEQYF. For the CDR3, the DNA is TGTGCCAGCAGCCGCGGTCCCCTTTCCTACGAGCAGTACTTC.

The chain links TRBV27 to TRBJ2-7; 11 positions match TRBD1. The CDR3 consists of 16 residues. The germline gives CDR1 MNHEY, CDR2 SMNVEV (reference sequence). V was clipped by 2 bases and J by 3 bases; unmatched bases: 6. CDR3 DNA: TGTGCCAGCAGTTTACTGGCGGGACAGGGGGTCTACGAGCAGTACTTC. It translates to CASSLLAGQGVYEQYF.